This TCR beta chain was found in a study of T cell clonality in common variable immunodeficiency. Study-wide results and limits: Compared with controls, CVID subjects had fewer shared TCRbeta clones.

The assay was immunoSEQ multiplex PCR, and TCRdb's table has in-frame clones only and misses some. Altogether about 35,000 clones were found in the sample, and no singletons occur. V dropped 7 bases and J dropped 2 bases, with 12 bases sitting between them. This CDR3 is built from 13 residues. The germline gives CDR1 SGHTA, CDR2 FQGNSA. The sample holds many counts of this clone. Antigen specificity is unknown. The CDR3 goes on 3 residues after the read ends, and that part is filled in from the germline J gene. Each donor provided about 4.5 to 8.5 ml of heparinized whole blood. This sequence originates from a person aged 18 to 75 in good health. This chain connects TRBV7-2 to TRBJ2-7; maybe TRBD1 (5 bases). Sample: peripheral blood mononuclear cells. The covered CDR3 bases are TGTGCCAGCACCCAGTCCAGGGCCTACGAG. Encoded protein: CASTQSRAYE. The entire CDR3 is CASTQSRAYEQYF.